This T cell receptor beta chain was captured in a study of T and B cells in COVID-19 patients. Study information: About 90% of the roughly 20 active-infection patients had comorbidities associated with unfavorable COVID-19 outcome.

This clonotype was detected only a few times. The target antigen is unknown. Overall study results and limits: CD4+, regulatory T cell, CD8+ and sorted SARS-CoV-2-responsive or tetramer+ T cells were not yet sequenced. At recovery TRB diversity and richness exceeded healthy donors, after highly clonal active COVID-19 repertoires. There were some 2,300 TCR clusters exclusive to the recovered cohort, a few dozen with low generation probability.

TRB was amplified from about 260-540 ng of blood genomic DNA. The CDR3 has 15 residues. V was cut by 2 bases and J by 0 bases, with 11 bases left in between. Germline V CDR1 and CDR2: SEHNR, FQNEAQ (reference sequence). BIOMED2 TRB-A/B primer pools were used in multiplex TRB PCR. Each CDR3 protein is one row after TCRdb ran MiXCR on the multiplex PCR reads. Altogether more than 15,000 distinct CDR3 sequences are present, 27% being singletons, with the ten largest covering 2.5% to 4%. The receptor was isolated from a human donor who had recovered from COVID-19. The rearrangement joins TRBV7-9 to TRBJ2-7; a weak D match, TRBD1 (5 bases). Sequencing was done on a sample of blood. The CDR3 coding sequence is TGTGCCAGCAGCTTACCGACAAGGGGCTCCTACGAGCAGTACTTC. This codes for CASSLPTRGSYEQYF.